A single sample gave rise to the 26 T cell receptor beta chains below, sequenced in a study of Graves' ophthalmopathy and Graves' hyperthyroidism. The TCR beta CDR3 regions underwent amplification from RNA transcripts. RT-PCR was first run with HTBI primers, then multiplex PCR in a second round. TCRdb called the multiplex PCR reads again in MiXCR, with one record for every CDR3 protein. The sample has roughly 1.1 million distinct CDR3 sequences; about 40% are singletons. The sample was peripheral blood or thyroid tissue (not recorded which). The receptors derive from an adult man with Graves' hyperthyroidism.

A remark on this clonotype: A much larger clone differs from this one at a single base, so this may be a read error. This sequence joins TRBV7-2 and TRBJ1-1; perhaps TRBD1 as D (6 bases). The ends were cut back, 4 bases at V and 4 bases at J, with 16 bases in the middle. This CDR3 contains 15 residues. Germline-derived CDR1 and CDR2 are SGHTA and FQGNSA. CDR3 sequence (DNA): TGTGCCAGCAGCTCCTCGGGAATAGGGGGCACTGAAGCTTTCTTT. It yields the protein CASSSSGIGGTEAFF.

This clonotype was counted a few times. The conserved final phenylalanine or tryptophan is absent from the CDR3, which likely points to a read error. The CDR3 DNA reads as TGTGCCAGCAGTTTCGGGCAACCCTCCGGCTACACCCTC. The encoded protein is CASSFGQPSGYTL. V is TRBV12-3 or TRBV12-4 and J is TRBJ1-2; no clear D. Trimming took off 3 bases at V and 8 bases at J, with 13 bases between the two ends. The CDR3 is 13 amino acids.

This clonotype was seen more than once but under ten times. This chain joins TRBV9 and TRBJ2-5, with no clear D. V was trimmed by 5 bases and J by 5 bases, leaving 16 bases between them. The CDR3 is 14 residues long. CDR1 and CDR2 (germline): SGDLS, YYNGEE. The CDR3 is CASSYSALPETQYF. For the CDR3, the DNA is TGTGCCAGCAGTTACTCGGCCCTCCCGGAGACCCAGTACTTC.

This chain uses TRBV7-9 with TRBJ2-7; the D call may be TRBD1 or TRBD2 (6 bases each). This CDR3 is built from 13 residues. Germline CDR1 and CDR2: SEHNR and FQNEAQ (reference sequence). The CDR3 bases are TGTGCGCACGGGGGCGAAACGGCCAACGAGCAGTACTTC. Translation: CAHGGETANEQYF.

The V call is TRBV2, the J call TRBJ1-5, with TRBD1 matching 7 bases. Germline CDR1 and CDR2: SNHLY and FYNNEI. The CDR3 contains 15 residues. After removal of 3 bases from V and 6 bases from J, the junction contained 8 bases not matched to a gene. CDR3 bases: TGTGCCAGCAGTGAGGGAGGGGGCGGAGGTCAGCCCCAGCATTTT. It encodes CASSEGGGGGQPQHF. Based on the CDR3 plus reference TRBV2 and TRBJ1-5, the full variable domain is EPEVTQTPSHQVTQMGQEVILRCVPISNHLYFYWYRQILGQKVEFLVSFYNNEISEKSEIFDDQFSVERPDGSNFTLKIRSTKLEDSAMYFCASSEGGGGGQPQHFGDGTRLSIL.

The rearrangement uses TRBV30 and TRBJ2-7; the D gene is possibly TRBD1 (7 bases). Germline V CDR1 and CDR2: GTSNPN, SVGIG (reference sequence). V lost 2 bases, J lost 1 base, and 18 bases lay in between. The CDR3 is 16 amino acids. The CDR3 region is CAWSIWGGQASYEQYF. CDR3 bases: TGTGCCTGGAGTATATGGGGAGGACAGGCTTCCTACGAGCAGTACTTC.

The chain carries TRBV6-5 and TRBJ1-1; no clear D. The CDR3 covers 15 residues. The V gene's germline CDR1 is MNHEY and CDR2 SVGAGI. V was clipped by 2 bases and J by 0 bases, with 10 bases between them. DNA of the CDR3: TGTGCCAGCAGTTACCCGAGGCAGCTGAACACTGAAGCTTTCTTT. It is translated as CASSYPRQLNTEAFF.

The chain combines TRBV5-5 with TRBJ1-4; D is ambiguous. Germline CDR1 reads SGHKS; CDR2 reads YYEKEE (reference sequence). This CDR3 is 14 amino acids long. V lost 2 bases and J lost 5, with 10 bases in between. DNA of the CDR3: TGTGCCAGCAGCTTTCTGGGTCGAAATGAAAAACTGTTTTTT. Translating it yields CASSFLGRNEKLFF.

The chain uses TRBV30 and TRBJ2-7; perhaps TRBD1 as D (6 bases). Germline V CDR1 and CDR2: GTSNPN, SVGIG (reference sequence). The CDR3 covers 13 residues. V was pared by 0 bases and J by 4 bases, with 10 bases between. CDR3 in amino acids: CAWSVTTGYEQYF. In DNA, the CDR3 is TGTGCCTGGAGTGTAACAACAGGGTACGAGCAGTACTTC.

This clonotype appeared many times. The V gene is TRBV29-1, the J gene TRBJ1-1, with 7 bases fitting TRBD1. There are 13 residues in the CDR3. Per germline, CDR1 SQVTM and CDR2 ANQGSEA. J gave up 4 bases and V 7 bases, and 9 bases lay outside the gene matches. DNA for the CDR3: TGCAGCGCAAAGACAGGGCTGGGCACTGAAGCTTTCTTT. Its translation is CSAKTGLGTEAFF.

Of note for this clonotype: Germline and junction disagree at one end, which may indicate a read error. The chain links TRBV6-6 to TRBJ1-2, with a tentative D call TRBD1 (6 bases). Germline V lookup: CDR1 MNHNY, CDR2 SVGAGI (reference sequence). The CDR3 covers 11 residues. In DNA form, the CDR3 reads TGTGCCAGCGGAATAAGAAGGGGGGGGTCTTTC. Its translation is CASGIRRGGSF.

This clonotype was picked up a small number of times. The J gene is TRBJ1-2, the V gene TRBV27; D unresolved. CDR1 is MNHEY, CDR2 SMNVEV, per germline (reference sequence). Trimming shortened V by 5 bases and J by 4 bases, and 14 bases separated the two germline ends. This CDR3 region has 14 residues. This CDR3 reads CASSPDGERYGYTF. CDR3 bases: TGTGCCAGCAGTCCCGACGGGGAACGCTATGGCTACACCTTC.

This clonotype was detected ten times or more. The rearrangement joins TRBV20-1 to TRBJ2-5; possibly TRBD2 for D (6 bases). CDR1 is DFQATT, CDR2 SNEGSKA, per germline (reference sequence). The V and J ends lost 1 base and 1 base respectively, with 13 bases between them. CDR3 length: 15 residues. CDR3 protein: CSARAAGTAQETQYF. The CDR3 DNA reads as TGCAGTGCTAGAGCAGCAGGGACTGCCCAAGAGACCCAGTACTTC.

This clonotype was detected many times. This chain links TRBV7-2 with TRBJ2-2; D may be TRBD2 (5 bases). Per germline, CDR1 SGHTA and CDR2 FQGNSA. The CDR3 length is 13 residues. Trimming shortened V by 6 bases and J by 3 bases, and 8 bases separated the two germline ends. In DNA, the CDR3 is TGTGCCAGCAGGCTAGCCTACACCGGGGAGCTGTTTTTT. This codes for CASRLAYTGELFF.

This clonotype occurred many times. V usage is TRBV7-9 and J usage is TRBJ1-1, with D maybe TRBD1 (5 bases). Germline CDR1 reads SEHNR; CDR2 reads FQNEAQ (reference sequence). The V end was cut by 2 bases, the J end by 4 bases, with 14 bases between. The CDR3 runs 15 residues. This CDR3 is CASSLWFRAGTEAFF. CDR3 coding DNA: TGTGCCAGCAGCTTATGGTTCAGGGCGGGCACTGAAGCTTTCTTT.

This clonotype was detected only a few times. The chain uses TRBV7-3 and TRBJ1-2, with TRBD1 identical over 10 bases. V shed 5 bases and J 8 bases; nucleotides not matched to a gene: 14. Germline V gives CDR1 SGHTA, CDR2 FQGTGA. CDR3 length equals 16 residues. The CDR3 region has the DNA TGTGCCAGCAGCGCGACAGGGGGCGCAGGTCCTGGCGGCTACACCTTC. Encoded protein: CASSATGGAGPGGYTF.

This clonotype was seen ten or more times. V and J are TRBV11-3 and TRBJ2-2; the D is unclear. There are 13 residues in the CDR3. Looked up from germline, CDR1 is SGHNT and CDR2 is YENEEA. Trimming shortened V by 3 bases and J by 4 bases, and 6 bases separated the two germline ends. The CDR3 here is CASSFKVTGELFF. CDR3 nucleotides: TGTGCCAGCAGCTTCAAGGTCACCGGGGAGCTGTTTTTT.

This clonotype appeared many times. The chain combines TRBV7-9 with TRBJ2-7; TRBD2 matches at 10 bases. The germline gives CDR1 SEHNR, CDR2 FQNEAQ (reference sequence). V shed 4 bases and J 1 base; nucleotides not matched to a gene: 7. The CDR3 extends over 16 amino acids. In DNA, the CDR3 is TGTGCCAGCAGCTCCCCTCCTAGCGGGAGTTCCTACGAGCAGTACTTC. The encoded protein is CASSSPPSGSSYEQYF.

The CDR3 is CASRFSGGLLWTQYF. The CDR3 DNA sequence: TGTGCCAGCAGGTTTAGCGGGGGCCTCCTATGGACCCAGTACTTC. The chain uses TRBV6-6 and TRBJ2-5; 9 bases match TRBD2. The V and J ends lost 6 bases and 7 bases, in that order; junction bases with no gene match: 12. The CDR3 length is 15 residues. Germline CDR1 and CDR2: MNHNY and SVGAGI (reference sequence).

This clonotype was counted a few times. This sequence joins TRBV10-3 and TRBJ2-2, with 10 positions matching TRBD2. The trim removed 2 bases at V and 4 bases at J, leaving 4 bases unmatched. This CDR3 spans 16 amino acids. Germline CDR1 is ENHRY and CDR2 is SYGVKD. In nucleotides, the CDR3 is TGTGCCATCAGTGAGCTAGCGGGAGACGGCACCGGGGAGCTGTTTTTT. This translates into CAISELAGDGTGELFF.

This clonotype has ten or more counts. The chain couples TRBV7-9 to TRBJ2-5; 7 bases line up with TRBD2. The CDR3 is 15 residues long. V gave up 5 bases and J gave up 0 bases; unmatched junction bases: 6. CDR1 SEHNR and CDR2 FQNEAQ come from the germline V gene (reference sequence). The CDR3 sequence is CASSLGTTYQETQYF. The CDR3 coding sequence is TGTGCCAGCAGCCTCGGGACTACCTACCAAGAGACCCAGTACTTC.

The genes are TRBV9 and TRBJ2-5, with D possibly TRBD2 on 6 matching bases. There are 15 residues in the CDR3. With 0 bases removed from V and 5 bases from J, the gap between germline ends came to 14 bases. Germline V gene sequence: CDR1 SGDLS, CDR2 YYNGEE. DNA of the CDR3: TGTGCCAGCAGCGTAGGGTTCACGGGGGTCGAGACCCAGTACTTC. This gives the protein CASSVGFTGVETQYF.

The J gene is TRBJ2-7, the V gene TRBV28; D might be TRBD1 or TRBD2, each matching 5 bases. This CDR3 has 14 amino acids. With 6 bases removed from V and 3 bases from J, the gap between germline ends came to 15 bases. Germline values: CDR1 MDHEN, CDR2 SYDVKM. This CDR3 reads CASRRRGTGYEQYF. In DNA, the CDR3 is TGTGCCAGCAGGCGGCGAGGGACGGGCTACGAGCAGTACTTC.

This clonotype showed up many times. V gene TRBV9 combines with J gene TRBJ1-1; D ambiguous. The germline gives CDR1 SGDLS, CDR2 YYNGEE. The ends were cut back, 3 bases at V and 0 bases at J, with 15 bases in the middle. The CDR3 extends over 16 amino acids. The CDR3 loop is CASSGVQALMNTEAFF. CDR3 nucleotides: TGTGCCAGCAGCGGTGTTCAAGCCCTCATGAACACTGAAGCTTTCTTT. Together with reference TRBV9 and TRBJ1-1, the CDR3 gives the full variable domain: DSGVTQTPKHLITATGQRVTLRCSPRSGDLSVYWYQQSLDQGLQFLIQYYNGEERAKGNILERFSAQQFPDLHSELNLSSLELGDSALYFCASSGVQALMNTEAFFGQGTRLTVV.

There are a few counts of this clonotype. J is TRBJ1-5 and V is TRBV3-1; the D gene is possibly TRBD1 (5 bases). Trimming stripped 3 bases from V and 4 bases from J, with 10 bases between. The CDR3 has 14 amino acids. Germline CDR1 and CDR2: LGHDT and YNNKEL (reference sequence). The CDR3 DNA follows: TGTGCCAGCAGCCATAGCGGGGGGAATCAGCCCCAGCATTTT. Its protein is CASSHSGGNQPQHF.

This clonotype was observed a single time. The rearrangement uses TRBV7-2 and TRBJ1-6; TRBD1 agrees at 7 bases. Per the germline V gene, CDR1 is SGHTA and CDR2 is FQGNSA. This CDR3 is built from 16 residues. The V segment lost 1 base and the J segment 10 bases; nucleotides outside the gene matches: 10. The CDR3 nucleotides are TGTGCCAGCAGCTTAGGCTCGTGGCAGGGGGGGTCACCCCTCCACTTT. As protein: CASSLGSWQGGSPLHF.